The sequence of this T cell receptor (beta chain) was determined in a study of early T cells in non-severe SARS-CoV-2 infection. Looking at the study overall: Bulk RNA isolated from unsorted whole blood underwent sequencing; chains were not paired.

The study, taken as a whole, reports: The study's VDJdb matching favored anti-spike CD8 responses and missed private and CD4 specificities.

Comment on this clonotype: Its specificity is unknown.

This CDR3 comprises 14 residues. Germline-derived CDR1 and CDR2 are SGHTA and FQGNSA. Trimming took 7 bases from V and 2 from J, leaving 15 bases between them. The TCR library protocol attached unique molecular identifiers to the individual cDNA molecules. TCRdb ran MiXCR on the 5' RACE reads and lists one entry per CDR3 protein. The repertoire holds 50,000 to 70,000 distinct CDR3 sequences, with 8.5% to 10% as singletons. The specimen was whole blood. The rearrangement joins TRBV7-2 to TRBJ2-7; D call uncertain. The sequence was collected from an adult who was a healthcare worker with PCR-confirmed SARS-CoV-2 infection or an uninfected control (not recorded which). The chain's CDR3 is CASTDRPGPYEQYF. The CDR3 DNA reads TGTGCCAGCACCGATAGGCCTGGCCCCTACGAGCAGTACTTC.